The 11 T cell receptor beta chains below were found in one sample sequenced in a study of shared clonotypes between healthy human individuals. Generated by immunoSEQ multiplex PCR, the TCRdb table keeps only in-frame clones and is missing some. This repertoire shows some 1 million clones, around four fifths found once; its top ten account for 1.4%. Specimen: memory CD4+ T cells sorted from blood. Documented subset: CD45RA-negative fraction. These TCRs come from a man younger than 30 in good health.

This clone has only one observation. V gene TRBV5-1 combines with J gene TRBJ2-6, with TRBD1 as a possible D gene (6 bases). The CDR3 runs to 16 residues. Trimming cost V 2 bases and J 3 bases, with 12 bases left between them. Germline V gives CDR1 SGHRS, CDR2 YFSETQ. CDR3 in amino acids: CASSLSPRGGANVLTF. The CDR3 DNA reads TGCGCCAGCAGCTTATCCCCCAGGGGTGGGGCCAACGTCCTGACTTTC.

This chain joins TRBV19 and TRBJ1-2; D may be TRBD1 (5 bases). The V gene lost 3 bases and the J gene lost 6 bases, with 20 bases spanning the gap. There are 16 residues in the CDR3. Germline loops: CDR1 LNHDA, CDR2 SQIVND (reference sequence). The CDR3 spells CASSIPTLGQGDGYTF. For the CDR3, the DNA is TGTGCCAGTAGTATCCCCACCTTAGGGCAGGGTGATGGCTACACCTTC.

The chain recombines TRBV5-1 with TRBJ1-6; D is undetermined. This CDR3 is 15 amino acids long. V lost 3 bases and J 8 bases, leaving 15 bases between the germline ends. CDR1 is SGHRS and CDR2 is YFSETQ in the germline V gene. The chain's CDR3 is CASSSGSPIDSPLHF. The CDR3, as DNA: TGCGCCAGCAGCTCCGGGTCCCCGATAGATTCACCCCTCCACTTT.

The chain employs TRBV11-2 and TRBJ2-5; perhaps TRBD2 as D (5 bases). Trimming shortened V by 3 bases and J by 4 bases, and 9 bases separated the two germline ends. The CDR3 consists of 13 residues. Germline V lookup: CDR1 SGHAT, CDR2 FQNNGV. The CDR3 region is CASSFPGGETQYF. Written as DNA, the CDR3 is TGTGCCAGCAGCTTCCCCGGAGGAGAGACCCAGTACTTC.

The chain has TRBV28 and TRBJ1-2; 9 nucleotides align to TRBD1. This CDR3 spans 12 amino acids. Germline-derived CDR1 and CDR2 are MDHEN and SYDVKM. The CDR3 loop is CGTGGRGYGYTF. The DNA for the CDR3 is TGTGGAACAGGGGGCCGCGGCTATGGCTACACCTTC.

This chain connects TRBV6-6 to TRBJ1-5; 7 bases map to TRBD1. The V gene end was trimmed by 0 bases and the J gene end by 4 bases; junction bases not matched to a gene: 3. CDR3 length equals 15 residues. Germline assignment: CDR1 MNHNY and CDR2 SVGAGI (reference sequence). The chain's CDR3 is CASSYSTGENQPQHF. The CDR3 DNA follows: TGTGCCAGCAGTTACTCCACAGGGGAGAATCAGCCCCAGCATTTT.

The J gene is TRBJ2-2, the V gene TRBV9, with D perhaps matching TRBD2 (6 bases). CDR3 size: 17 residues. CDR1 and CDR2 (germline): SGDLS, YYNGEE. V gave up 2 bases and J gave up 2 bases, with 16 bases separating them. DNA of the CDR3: TGTGCCAGCAGCGTCCCCCCCGGGCGGGGCAACACCGGGGAGCTGTTTTTT. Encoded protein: CASSVPPGRGNTGELFF. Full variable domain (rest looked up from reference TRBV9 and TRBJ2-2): DSGVTQTPKHLITATGQRVTLRCSPRSGDLSVYWYQQSLDQGLQFLIQYYNGEERAKGNILERFSAQQFPDLHSELNLSSLELGDSALYFCASSVPPGRGNTGELFFGEGSRLTVL.

CDR3 DNA sequence: TGTGCCAGCAGTTCCCTAAACAGGGGAGGGACTGAAGCTTTCTTT. Its protein product is CASSSLNRGGTEAFF. This chain links TRBV6-5 with TRBJ1-1; 7 bases match TRBD1. V was pared by 4 bases and J by 5 bases, with 10 bases of the junction left unmatched. The CDR3 runs 15 residues. Germline CDR1 MNHEY, CDR2 SVGAGI.

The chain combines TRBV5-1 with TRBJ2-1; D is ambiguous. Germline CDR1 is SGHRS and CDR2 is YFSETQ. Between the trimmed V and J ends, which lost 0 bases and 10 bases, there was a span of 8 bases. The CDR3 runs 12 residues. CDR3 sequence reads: CASSLAQVEQFF. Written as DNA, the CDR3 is TGCGCCAGCAGCTTGGCGCAGGTAGAGCAGTTCTTC.

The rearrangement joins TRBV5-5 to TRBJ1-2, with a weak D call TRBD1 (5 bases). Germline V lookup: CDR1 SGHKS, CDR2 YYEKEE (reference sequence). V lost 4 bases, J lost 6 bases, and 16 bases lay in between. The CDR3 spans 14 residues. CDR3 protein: CASSPLGTGDGYTF. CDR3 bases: TGTGCCAGCAGCCCACTCGGGACGGGGGATGGCTACACCTTC.

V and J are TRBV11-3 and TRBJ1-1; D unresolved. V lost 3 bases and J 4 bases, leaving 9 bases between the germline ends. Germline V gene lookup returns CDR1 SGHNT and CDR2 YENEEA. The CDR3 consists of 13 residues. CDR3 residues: CASSFNRVTEAFF. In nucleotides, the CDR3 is TGTGCCAGCAGCTTCAACCGGGTCACTGAAGCTTTCTTT.